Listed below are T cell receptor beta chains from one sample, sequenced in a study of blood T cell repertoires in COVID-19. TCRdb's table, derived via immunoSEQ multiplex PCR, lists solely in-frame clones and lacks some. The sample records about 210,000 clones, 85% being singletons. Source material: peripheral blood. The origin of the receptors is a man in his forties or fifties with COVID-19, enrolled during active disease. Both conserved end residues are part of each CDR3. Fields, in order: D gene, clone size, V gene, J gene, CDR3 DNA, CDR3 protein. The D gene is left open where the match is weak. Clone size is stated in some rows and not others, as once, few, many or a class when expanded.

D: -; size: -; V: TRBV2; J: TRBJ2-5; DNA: TGTGCCAGCAGTGAAACGGGTAGCGTAGAGACCCAGTACTTC; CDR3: CASSETGSVETQYF
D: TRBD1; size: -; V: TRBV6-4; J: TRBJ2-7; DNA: TGTGCCAGCGGTTTCGGACAGGTTTACGAGCAGTACTTC; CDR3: CASGFGQVYEQYF
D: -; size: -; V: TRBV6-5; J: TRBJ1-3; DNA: TGTGCCAGAAAGGGGCCGGACGGAAACACCATATATTTT; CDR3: CARKGPDGNTIYF
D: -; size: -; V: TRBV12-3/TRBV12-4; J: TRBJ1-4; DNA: TGTGCCAGCAGTTTAGCCAGGGGTGAAAAACTGTTTTTT; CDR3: CASSLARGEKLFF
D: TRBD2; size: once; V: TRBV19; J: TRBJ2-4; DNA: TGTGCCAGTAGTATACCTTTAGCGGGGGGAGCCAAAAACATTCAGTACTTC; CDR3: CASSIPLAGGAKNIQYF
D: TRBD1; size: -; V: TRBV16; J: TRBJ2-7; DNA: TGTGCCAGCAGCCTAACCCGGGCAGGACAGGGTGCTCGGGAGCAGTACTTC; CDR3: CASSLTRAGQGAREQYF
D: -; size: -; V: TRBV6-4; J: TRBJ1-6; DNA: TGTGCCAGCAGGGCCCAGGCCGGGACAAATAATTCACCCCTCCACTTT; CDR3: CASRAQAGTNNSPLHF
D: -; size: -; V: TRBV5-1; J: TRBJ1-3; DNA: TGCGCCAGCAGCCCTGACATCTCTGGAAACACCATATATTTT; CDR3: CASSPDISGNTIYF
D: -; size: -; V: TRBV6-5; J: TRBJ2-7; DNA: TGTGCCAGCAAGAACCCGAGCTCCTACGAGCAGTACTTC; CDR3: CASKNPSSYEQYF
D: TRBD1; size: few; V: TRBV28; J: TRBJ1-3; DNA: TGTGCCAGCACCAACCTACAGGGGAAAGGAAACACCATATATTTT; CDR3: CASTNLQGKGNTIYF
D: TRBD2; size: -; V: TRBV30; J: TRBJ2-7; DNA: TGTGCCTGGAGTCTGGAGCGGGGGTGGCAGTACTTC; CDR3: CAWSLERGWQYF
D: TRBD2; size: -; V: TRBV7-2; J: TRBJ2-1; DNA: TGTGCCAGCAGCTCGGGACTAGCGGGGGCGGTGGAGTTCTTC; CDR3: CASSSGLAGAVEFF
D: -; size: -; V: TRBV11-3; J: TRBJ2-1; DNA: TGTGCCAGCAGCTTAAGGGACACCACATACAATGAGCAGTTCTTC; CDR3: CASSLRDTTYNEQFF
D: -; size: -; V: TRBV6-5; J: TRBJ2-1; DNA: TGTGCCAGCAGCAGGGGCGATGAGCAGTTCTTC; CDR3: CASSRGDEQFF
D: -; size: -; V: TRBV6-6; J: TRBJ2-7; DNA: TGTGCCAGCAGGAAGGGGGACGACTCCTACGAGCAGTACTTC; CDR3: CASRKGDDSYEQYF
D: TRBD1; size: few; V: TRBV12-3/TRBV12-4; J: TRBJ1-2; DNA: TGTGCCAGCAGCCCCCAGGGGGCGAATGGCTACACCTTC; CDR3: CASSPQGANGYTF
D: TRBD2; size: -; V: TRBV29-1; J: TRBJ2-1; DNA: TGCAGCGCATCGGGACTAGCGGGGGGTCGGGACCTCAATGAGCAGTTCTTC; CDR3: CSASGLAGGRDLNEQFF
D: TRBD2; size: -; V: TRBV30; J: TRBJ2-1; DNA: TGTGCCTGGGACGGGGGGGGTAGTGATAATGAGCAGTTCTTC; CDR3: CAWDGGGSDNEQFF
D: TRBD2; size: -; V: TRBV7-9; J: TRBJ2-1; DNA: TGTGCCAGCAGCTTAGGAGGGACTAGGAGTCATGAGCAGTTCTTC; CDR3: CASSLGGTRSHEQFF
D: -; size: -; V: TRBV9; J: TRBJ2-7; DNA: TGTGCCAGCAGCGTCCTGGCAGGGGAAAGCGAGCAGTACTTC; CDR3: CASSVLAGESEQYF
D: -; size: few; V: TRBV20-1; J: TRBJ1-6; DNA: TGCAGTGCTAGTCATGGGGGCAGGGACGAGTCACCCCTCCACTTT; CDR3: CSASHGGRDESPLHF
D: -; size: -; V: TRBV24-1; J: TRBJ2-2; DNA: TGTGCCACCAGTGATACCGGACAGAGTTACGCGAACACCGGGGAGCTGTTTTTT; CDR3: CATSDTGQSYANTGELFF